This record looks at one TCR beta chain sequence and its context. The antigen is not known. Additional DNA sequences in this sample encode the identical CDR3. It was around 91 million PBMCs that unsorted samples used for genomic DNA. This sample stems from a study of shared clonotypes between healthy human individuals. The study, taken as a whole, reports: Sampling covered nothing but blood. Tissue TCR repertoires likely differ from those found in blood.

The V and J ends lost 6 bases and 2 bases respectively, with 10 bases between them. This CDR3 has 13 residues. CDR1 is ENHRY and CDR2 is SYGVKD in the germline V gene. Assay: immunoSEQ multiplex PCR; the TCRdb copy retains only in-frame clones and omits some. The sample holds about 600,000 clones, roughly four fifths seen once. Sequencing was performed on PBMCs. This clonotype originated in a woman aged 40 to 50 in good health. Some clones in this sample may be carry-over from other donors' samples. The chain has TRBV10-3 and TRBJ1-2; no firm D call. CDR3 loop: CAISAGTNYGYTF. The CDR3 nucleotides read TGTGCCATCAGCGCAGGTACCAACTATGGCTACACCTTC.